Listed here are 32 T cell receptor beta chains from one sample, sequenced in a study of blood T cell repertoires in COVID-19. The repertoire was sequenced with immunoSEQ multiplex PCR; TCRdb's copy has only in-frame clones and lacks some. The sample comprises approximately 220,000 clones, roughly 81% of which are singletons, and roughly 2.6% rests with the top ten. Sequences were obtained from peripheral blood. The receptors were gathered from a man aged 50 to 60 who had recovered from COVID-19.

The rearrangement joins TRBV10-1 to TRBJ2-7; 10 bases match TRBD2. Germline V gene data show CDR1 as WNHNN and CDR2 as SYGVQD (reference sequence). The CDR3 is 15 residues long. V gave up 3 bases and J gave up 4 bases; unmatched junction bases: 6. CDR3 bases: TGCGCCAGCAGTGAAGCCCTAGCGGGAGAGTACGAGCAGTACTTC. It encodes CASSEALAGEYEQYF.

The chain joins TRBV4-1 to TRBJ2-3; 9 bases align to TRBD2. Trimming took 1 base from V and 4 from J; bases not matched to a gene: 6. The CDR3 is 16 residues long. Germline loops: CDR1 MGHRA, CDR2 YSYEKL. The DNA of the CDR3 is TGCGCCAGCAGCCAAGGTAGCGGGGGTCCACCAGATACGCAGTATTTT. It encodes CASSQGSGGPPDTQYF.

The chain uses TRBV7-2 and TRBJ2-7; the D is unclear. The CDR3 covers 13 residues. V was cut by 0 bases and J by 6 bases, with 9 bases left in between. Germline values: CDR1 SGHTA, CDR2 FQGNSA. CDR3 sequence: CASSLASIGEQYF. CDR3 DNA: TGTGCCAGCAGCTTAGCTAGTATCGGCGAGCAGTACTTC.

The chain joins TRBV5-1 to TRBJ2-7, with 9 bases that match TRBD1. The germline V gene encodes CDR1 SGHRS and CDR2 YFSETQ. The CDR3 spans 13 residues. V lost 4 bases and J lost 5; bases outside the gene matches: 4. The CDR3 sequence is CASSNGQGNEQYF. As DNA, the CDR3 is TGCGCCAGCAGCAACGGACAGGGGAACGAGCAGTACTTC. The variable domain in full, completed from reference TRBV5-1 and TRBJ2-7, reads KAGVTQTPRYLIKTRGQQVTLSCSPISGHRSVSWYQQTPGQGLQFLFEYFSETQRNKGNFPGRFSGRQFSNSRSEMNVSTLELGDSALYLCASSNGQGNEQYFGPGTRLTVT.

The chain is built from TRBV6-5 and TRBJ2-5; tentative D call: TRBD1 (5 bases). Deletions cut 6 bases from V and 9 bases from J, with 17 bases between. The length of the CDR3 is 13 residues. The germline CDR1 and CDR2 sequences are MNHEY and SVGAGI. The CDR3 protein is CASSANLLGAQYF. DNA of the CDR3: TGTGCCAGCAGCGCTAACCTCCTAGGGGCCCAGTACTTC.

This chain uses TRBV6-5 with TRBJ1-5; TRBD1 matches 7 bases. This CDR3 comprises 15 residues. Germline CDR1 is MNHEY and CDR2 is SVGAGI. V was clipped by 6 bases and J by 0 bases; unmatched bases: 5. The CDR3 sequence: CASSKQGNSNQPQHF. The CDR3 region has the DNA TGTGCCAGCAGCAAACAGGGGAATAGCAATCAGCCCCAGCATTTT.

The J gene is TRBJ2-5, the V gene TRBV20-1, with D possibly matching TRBD1 (5 bases). Germline assignment: CDR1 DFQATT and CDR2 SNEGSKA (reference sequence). V shed 3 bases and J shed 4 bases, with 9 bases lying between them. There are 12 residues in the CDR3. CDR3 coding DNA: TGCAGTGCTAGTCGGCAGGGAGAGACCCAGTACTTC. Amino acids: CSASRQGETQYF.

The chain employs TRBV28 and TRBJ1-2; 9 nucleotides line up with TRBD1. The CDR3 length is 13 residues. Germline CDR1 MDHEN, CDR2 SYDVKM. With V trimmed by 6 bases and J by 7 bases, 6 bases remained unmatched. The CDR3 reads CASSRDRVRGYTF. For the CDR3, the DNA is TGTGCCAGCAGCCGGGACAGGGTGCGTGGCTACACCTTC.

The chain combines TRBV27 with TRBJ2-7; D is possibly TRBD1 (6 bases). CDR3 length: 14 residues. The germline CDR1 and CDR2 sequences are MNHEY and SMNVEV (reference sequence). V was clipped by 4 bases and J by 6 bases, with 16 bases between them. CDR3 sequence: CASSSTGSAGEQYF. In DNA form, the CDR3 reads TGTGCCAGCAGTTCTACAGGGTCAGCAGGCGAGCAGTACTTC.

The J gene is TRBJ2-1, the V gene TRBV27; TRBD2 is a possible D gene (5 bases). Germline CDR1 is MNHEY and CDR2 is SMNVEV (reference sequence). V lost 0 bases to trimming and J lost 7 bases, with 10 bases between them. CDR3 length: 14 amino acids. CDR3 protein: CASSLSSGVNEQFF. CDR3 coding DNA: TGTGCCAGCAGTTTATCGTCCGGGGTGAATGAGCAGTTCTTC.

In its sample, this clone was seen once. V is TRBV3-1 (or the pseudogene TRBV3-2) and J is TRBJ2-5, with 10 bases aligning to TRBD2. This CDR3 comprises 15 residues. The V gene's germline CDR1 is LGHDT and CDR2 YNNKEL (reference sequence). V lost 7 bases to trimming and J lost 2 bases; unmatched junction nucleotides: 7. The CDR3 is CASNLAGERQETQYF. The CDR3 nucleotides are TGTGCCAGCAACCTAGCGGGAGAGAGACAAGAGACCCAGTACTTC.

The J gene is TRBJ2-1, the V gene TRBV28; 14 bases agree with TRBD2. Germline-derived CDR1 and CDR2 are MDHEN and SYDVKM. Losses at the gene ends were 5 bases for V and 10 bases for J; bases not matched to a gene: 7. There are 15 residues in the CDR3. The CDR3 protein is CASSTGTSGSGEQFF. CDR3 DNA: TGTGCCAGCAGTACCGGGACTAGCGGGAGCGGGGAGCAGTTCTTC.

This chain links TRBV5-4 with TRBJ2-3; 15 bases agree with TRBD2. Germline CDR1 is SGHNT and CDR2 is YYREEE (reference sequence). V dropped 4 bases and J dropped 2; count of bases not matched to a gene: 5. The CDR3 totals 17 residues. For the CDR3, the DNA is TGTGCCAGCAGCAAGGGACTAGCGGGAGGACCCACAGATACGCAGTATTTT. Amino acids: CASSKGLAGGPTDTQYF.

The chain couples TRBV9 to TRBJ2-7; TRBD1 matches at 8 bases. CDR1 is SGDLS, CDR2 YYNGEE, per germline. Unmatched junction bases numbered 6, after V lost 4 bases and J lost 3 bases. CDR3 length: 14 residues. CDR3 DNA sequence: TGTGCCAGCAGCCCCCAGGGGGCTAACTACGAGCAGTACTTC. It codes for CASSPQGANYEQYF.

The gene calls are TRBV3-1 (or the pseudogene TRBV3-2) and TRBJ2-7, with 11 bases fitting TRBD1. The CDR3 extends over 16 amino acids. Germline loops: CDR1 LGHDT, CDR2 YNNKEL (reference sequence). V shed 3 bases, J shed 1 base, and the junction held 5 bases outside the gene matches. The CDR3 here is CASSHYGQGASYEQYF. CDR3 nucleotide sequence: TGTGCCAGCAGCCATTATGGACAGGGGGCTTCCTACGAGCAGTACTTC.

The V and J genes are TRBV2 and TRBJ1-5, with D maybe TRBD1 (6 bases). This CDR3 region has 15 residues. Germline CDR1 SNHLY, CDR2 FYNNEI. V was clipped by 3 bases and J by 1 base, with 10 bases between them. The chain's CDR3 is CASSDLGTSNQPQHF. The CDR3 region has the DNA TGTGCCAGCAGTGACTTGGGGACAAGCAATCAGCCCCAGCATTTT.

The genes are TRBV28 and TRBJ2-7, with D perhaps matching TRBD1 (5 bases). CDR1 MDHEN and CDR2 SYDVKM come from the germline V gene. The CDR3 sequence is 13 residues long. V was shortened by 5 bases and J by 3 bases, with 11 bases between the two germline ends. Here the CDR3 DNA reads TGTGCCAGCAGTCTTGGGGCTTACTACGAGCAGTACTTC. Its translation is CASSLGAYYEQYF.

The chain couples TRBV9 to TRBJ1-4; 12 nucleotides align to TRBD1. The CDR3 is made up of 18 amino acids. V lost 4 bases, J lost 6 bases, and 13 bases stayed unmatched. From germline, CDR1 is SGDLS and CDR2 YYNGEE. The CDR3 DNA sequence: TGTGCCAGCAGCCATCCCCCGGGACAGGGGGCCGGGGATGAAAAACTGTTTTTT. Its protein product is CASSHPPGQGAGDEKLFF.

A single count supports this clone. The rearrangement joins TRBV28 to TRBJ2-5; D perhaps matches TRBD2 (5 bases). The CDR3 is made up of 16 amino acids. V dropped 1 base and J dropped 1 base, with 13 bases sitting between them. CDR1 is MDHEN, CDR2 SYDVKM, per germline. As DNA, the CDR3 is TGTGCCAGCAGTTTATTCGGGGTATCAATCCAAGAGACCCAGTACTTC. It yields the protein CASSLFGVSIQETQYF.

The V call is TRBV28, the J call TRBJ1-2; TRBD1 matches 8 bases. The CDR3 contains 14 residues. In germline, CDR1 is MDHEN, CDR2 SYDVKM. V shed 4 bases and J 7 bases; nucleotides not matched to a gene: 8. The CDR3 reads CASSSGQGISGYTF. The CDR3 bases are TGTGCCAGCAGTTCCGGACAGGGTATTAGTGGCTACACCTTC.

The chain links TRBV5-5 to TRBJ1-2; no clear D. V shed 2 bases and J shed 2 bases, with 4 bases lying between them. Germline V lookup: CDR1 SGHKS, CDR2 YYEKEE (reference sequence). This CDR3 has 12 amino acids. The CDR3 DNA follows: TGTGCCAGCAGCTTTGAGAACTATGGCTACACCTTC. Its translation is CASSFENYGYTF.

CDR3 sequence: CASSPFVEKLFF. CDR3 DNA: TGTGCCAGCAGTCCGTTTGTTGAAAAACTGTTTTTT. The gene calls are TRBV28 and TRBJ1-4, with no clear D. The V end was cut by 5 bases, the J end by 7 bases, with 8 bases between. This CDR3 has 12 amino acids. CDR1 is MDHEN and CDR2 is SYDVKM in the germline V gene.

The chain links TRBV2 to TRBJ2-1; TRBD2 matches 15 bases. The CDR3 is made up of 16 amino acids. In germline, CDR1 is SNHLY, CDR2 FYNNEI. Trimming removed 4 bases from V and 9 bases from J; junction bases left unmatched: 7. In nucleotides, the CDR3 is TGTGCCAGCAGTGGACGGGGACTAGCGGGAGGTGCTGAGCAGTTCTTC. Protein sequence: CASSGRGLAGGAEQFF.

The chain is built from TRBV11-3 and TRBJ1-1; TRBD1 is a possible D gene (5 bases). The V gene's germline CDR1 is SGHNT and CDR2 YENEEA. This CDR3 comprises 14 residues. V lost 5 bases, J lost 5 bases, and 15 bases lay in between. The CDR3 is CASSAASGGTEAFF. In DNA form, the CDR3 reads TGTGCCAGCAGCGCTGCCTCGGGGGGGACTGAAGCTTTCTTT. The variable domain in full, completed from reference TRBV11-3 and TRBJ1-1, reads EAGVVQSPRYKIIEKKQPVAFWCNPISGHNTLYWYLQNLGQGPELLIRYENEEAVDDSQLPKDRFSAERLKGVDSTLKIQPAELGDSAVYLCASSAASGGTEAFFGQGTRLTVV.

V gene TRBV28 combines with J gene TRBJ2-4; TRBD2 agrees at 11 bases. Germline CDR1 reads MDHEN; CDR2 reads SYDVKM. The V and J ends lost 3 bases and 0 bases, in that order; junction bases with no gene match: 7. CDR3 length equals 18 residues. The CDR3 loop reads CASSFLAGGGGAKNIQYF. In nucleotides, the CDR3 is TGTGCCAGCAGTTTTTTAGCGGGAGGGGGAGGAGCCAAAAACATTCAGTACTTC.

The V and J genes are TRBV25-1 and TRBJ1-1; 7 bases are shared with TRBD1. Trimming took 2 bases from V and 4 from J; bases not matched to a gene: 13. CDR3 length: 17 residues. CDR1 and CDR2 from the germline V gene are MGHDK and SYGVNS. The CDR3 coding sequence is TGTGCCAGCAGTGAAGACCCCCGACAGGGCTACGGCACTGAAGCTTTCTTT. This sequence encodes CASSEDPRQGYGTEAFF.

This clone was observed a few times. The rearrangement uses TRBV6-6 and TRBJ1-2; no clear D gene. The germline CDR1 and CDR2 sequences are MNHNY and SVGAGI (reference sequence). This CDR3 contains 13 residues. V was clipped by 3 bases and J by 1 base, with 6 bases between them. The CDR3 loop reads CASSYVYNYGYTF. The CDR3 DNA is TGTGCCAGCAGTTATGTGTATAACTATGGCTACACCTTC.

The chain has TRBV18 and TRBJ2-3; 8 bases fit TRBD2. The V segment lost 5 bases and the J segment 0 bases; nucleotides outside the gene matches: 4. The CDR3 consists of 15 residues. From germline, CDR1 is KGHSH and CDR2 LQKENI. In nucleotides, the CDR3 is TGTGCCAGCTCAGAACTAGCGGTTAGCACAGATACGCAGTATTTT. Protein: CASSELAVSTDTQYF. Filled out from reference TRBV18 and TRBJ2-3, the complete variable domain reads NAGVMQNPRHLVRRRGQEARLRCSPMKGHSHVYWYRQLPEEGLKFMVYLQKENIIDESGMPKERFSAEFPKEGPSILRIQQVVRGDSAAYFCASSELAVSTDTQYFGPGTRLTVL.

The rearrangement uses TRBV12-5 and TRBJ1-2, with TRBD1 identical over 9 bases. The V and J ends lost 0 bases and 7 bases, in that order; junction bases with no gene match: 15. This CDR3 spans 18 amino acids. Germline V gene sequence: CDR1 LGHNT, CDR2 FRNRAP. Written as DNA, the CDR3 is TGTGCTAGTGGTTTGGTACCCCCATCGGGACAGGGATTTGGTGGCTACACCTTC. It encodes CASGLVPPSGQGFGGYTF.

The V gene is TRBV7-9, the J gene TRBJ1-5, with 8 bases identical to TRBD1. V shed 5 bases, J shed 5 bases, and the junction held 5 bases outside the gene matches. Looked up from germline, CDR1 is SEHNR and CDR2 is FQNEAQ (reference sequence). CDR3 length equals 14 residues. The CDR3 DNA is TGTGCCAGCAGCGCACAGGGGGAGGATCAGCCCCAGCATTTT. Its translation is CASSAQGEDQPQHF.

The chain has TRBV12-3 or TRBV12-4 and TRBJ2-1; D perhaps matches TRBD1 (6 bases). The V and J ends lost 7 bases and 12 bases respectively, with 16 bases between them. The length of the CDR3 is 12 residues. In DNA form, the CDR3 reads TGTGCCAGCACCCCGACAGGAGTGTGGCAGTTCTTC. Protein: CASTPTGVWQFF.

The DNA for the CDR3 is TGTGCCAGCAGTTACGGCGCGGGAGGAGGCACTGAAGCTTTCTTT. It codes for CASSYGAGGGTEAFF. The V and J genes are TRBV6-5 and TRBJ1-1; no clear D gene. The CDR3 consists of 15 residues. Trimming removed 2 bases from V and 4 bases from J, with 14 bases in between. Germline CDR1 and CDR2: MNHEY and SVGAGI.